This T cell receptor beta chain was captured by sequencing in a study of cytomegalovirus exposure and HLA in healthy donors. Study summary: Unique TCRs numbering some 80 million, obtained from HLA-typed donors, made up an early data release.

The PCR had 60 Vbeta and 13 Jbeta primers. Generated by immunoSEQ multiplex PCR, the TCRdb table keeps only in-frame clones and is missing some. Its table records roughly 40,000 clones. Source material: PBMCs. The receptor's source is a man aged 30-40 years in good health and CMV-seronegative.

The chain's CDR3 is CASSHPGQDYGYTF. CDR3 in DNA: TGCGCCAGCAGCCACCCAGGGCAGGACTATGGCTACACCTTC. V gene TRBV4-3 combines with J gene TRBJ1-2, with D perhaps matching TRBD1 (5 bases). This CDR3 is 14 amino acids long. Germline V lookup: CDR1 LGHNA, CDR2 YSLEER. Trimming removed 3 bases from V and 3 bases from J, with 11 bases in between.